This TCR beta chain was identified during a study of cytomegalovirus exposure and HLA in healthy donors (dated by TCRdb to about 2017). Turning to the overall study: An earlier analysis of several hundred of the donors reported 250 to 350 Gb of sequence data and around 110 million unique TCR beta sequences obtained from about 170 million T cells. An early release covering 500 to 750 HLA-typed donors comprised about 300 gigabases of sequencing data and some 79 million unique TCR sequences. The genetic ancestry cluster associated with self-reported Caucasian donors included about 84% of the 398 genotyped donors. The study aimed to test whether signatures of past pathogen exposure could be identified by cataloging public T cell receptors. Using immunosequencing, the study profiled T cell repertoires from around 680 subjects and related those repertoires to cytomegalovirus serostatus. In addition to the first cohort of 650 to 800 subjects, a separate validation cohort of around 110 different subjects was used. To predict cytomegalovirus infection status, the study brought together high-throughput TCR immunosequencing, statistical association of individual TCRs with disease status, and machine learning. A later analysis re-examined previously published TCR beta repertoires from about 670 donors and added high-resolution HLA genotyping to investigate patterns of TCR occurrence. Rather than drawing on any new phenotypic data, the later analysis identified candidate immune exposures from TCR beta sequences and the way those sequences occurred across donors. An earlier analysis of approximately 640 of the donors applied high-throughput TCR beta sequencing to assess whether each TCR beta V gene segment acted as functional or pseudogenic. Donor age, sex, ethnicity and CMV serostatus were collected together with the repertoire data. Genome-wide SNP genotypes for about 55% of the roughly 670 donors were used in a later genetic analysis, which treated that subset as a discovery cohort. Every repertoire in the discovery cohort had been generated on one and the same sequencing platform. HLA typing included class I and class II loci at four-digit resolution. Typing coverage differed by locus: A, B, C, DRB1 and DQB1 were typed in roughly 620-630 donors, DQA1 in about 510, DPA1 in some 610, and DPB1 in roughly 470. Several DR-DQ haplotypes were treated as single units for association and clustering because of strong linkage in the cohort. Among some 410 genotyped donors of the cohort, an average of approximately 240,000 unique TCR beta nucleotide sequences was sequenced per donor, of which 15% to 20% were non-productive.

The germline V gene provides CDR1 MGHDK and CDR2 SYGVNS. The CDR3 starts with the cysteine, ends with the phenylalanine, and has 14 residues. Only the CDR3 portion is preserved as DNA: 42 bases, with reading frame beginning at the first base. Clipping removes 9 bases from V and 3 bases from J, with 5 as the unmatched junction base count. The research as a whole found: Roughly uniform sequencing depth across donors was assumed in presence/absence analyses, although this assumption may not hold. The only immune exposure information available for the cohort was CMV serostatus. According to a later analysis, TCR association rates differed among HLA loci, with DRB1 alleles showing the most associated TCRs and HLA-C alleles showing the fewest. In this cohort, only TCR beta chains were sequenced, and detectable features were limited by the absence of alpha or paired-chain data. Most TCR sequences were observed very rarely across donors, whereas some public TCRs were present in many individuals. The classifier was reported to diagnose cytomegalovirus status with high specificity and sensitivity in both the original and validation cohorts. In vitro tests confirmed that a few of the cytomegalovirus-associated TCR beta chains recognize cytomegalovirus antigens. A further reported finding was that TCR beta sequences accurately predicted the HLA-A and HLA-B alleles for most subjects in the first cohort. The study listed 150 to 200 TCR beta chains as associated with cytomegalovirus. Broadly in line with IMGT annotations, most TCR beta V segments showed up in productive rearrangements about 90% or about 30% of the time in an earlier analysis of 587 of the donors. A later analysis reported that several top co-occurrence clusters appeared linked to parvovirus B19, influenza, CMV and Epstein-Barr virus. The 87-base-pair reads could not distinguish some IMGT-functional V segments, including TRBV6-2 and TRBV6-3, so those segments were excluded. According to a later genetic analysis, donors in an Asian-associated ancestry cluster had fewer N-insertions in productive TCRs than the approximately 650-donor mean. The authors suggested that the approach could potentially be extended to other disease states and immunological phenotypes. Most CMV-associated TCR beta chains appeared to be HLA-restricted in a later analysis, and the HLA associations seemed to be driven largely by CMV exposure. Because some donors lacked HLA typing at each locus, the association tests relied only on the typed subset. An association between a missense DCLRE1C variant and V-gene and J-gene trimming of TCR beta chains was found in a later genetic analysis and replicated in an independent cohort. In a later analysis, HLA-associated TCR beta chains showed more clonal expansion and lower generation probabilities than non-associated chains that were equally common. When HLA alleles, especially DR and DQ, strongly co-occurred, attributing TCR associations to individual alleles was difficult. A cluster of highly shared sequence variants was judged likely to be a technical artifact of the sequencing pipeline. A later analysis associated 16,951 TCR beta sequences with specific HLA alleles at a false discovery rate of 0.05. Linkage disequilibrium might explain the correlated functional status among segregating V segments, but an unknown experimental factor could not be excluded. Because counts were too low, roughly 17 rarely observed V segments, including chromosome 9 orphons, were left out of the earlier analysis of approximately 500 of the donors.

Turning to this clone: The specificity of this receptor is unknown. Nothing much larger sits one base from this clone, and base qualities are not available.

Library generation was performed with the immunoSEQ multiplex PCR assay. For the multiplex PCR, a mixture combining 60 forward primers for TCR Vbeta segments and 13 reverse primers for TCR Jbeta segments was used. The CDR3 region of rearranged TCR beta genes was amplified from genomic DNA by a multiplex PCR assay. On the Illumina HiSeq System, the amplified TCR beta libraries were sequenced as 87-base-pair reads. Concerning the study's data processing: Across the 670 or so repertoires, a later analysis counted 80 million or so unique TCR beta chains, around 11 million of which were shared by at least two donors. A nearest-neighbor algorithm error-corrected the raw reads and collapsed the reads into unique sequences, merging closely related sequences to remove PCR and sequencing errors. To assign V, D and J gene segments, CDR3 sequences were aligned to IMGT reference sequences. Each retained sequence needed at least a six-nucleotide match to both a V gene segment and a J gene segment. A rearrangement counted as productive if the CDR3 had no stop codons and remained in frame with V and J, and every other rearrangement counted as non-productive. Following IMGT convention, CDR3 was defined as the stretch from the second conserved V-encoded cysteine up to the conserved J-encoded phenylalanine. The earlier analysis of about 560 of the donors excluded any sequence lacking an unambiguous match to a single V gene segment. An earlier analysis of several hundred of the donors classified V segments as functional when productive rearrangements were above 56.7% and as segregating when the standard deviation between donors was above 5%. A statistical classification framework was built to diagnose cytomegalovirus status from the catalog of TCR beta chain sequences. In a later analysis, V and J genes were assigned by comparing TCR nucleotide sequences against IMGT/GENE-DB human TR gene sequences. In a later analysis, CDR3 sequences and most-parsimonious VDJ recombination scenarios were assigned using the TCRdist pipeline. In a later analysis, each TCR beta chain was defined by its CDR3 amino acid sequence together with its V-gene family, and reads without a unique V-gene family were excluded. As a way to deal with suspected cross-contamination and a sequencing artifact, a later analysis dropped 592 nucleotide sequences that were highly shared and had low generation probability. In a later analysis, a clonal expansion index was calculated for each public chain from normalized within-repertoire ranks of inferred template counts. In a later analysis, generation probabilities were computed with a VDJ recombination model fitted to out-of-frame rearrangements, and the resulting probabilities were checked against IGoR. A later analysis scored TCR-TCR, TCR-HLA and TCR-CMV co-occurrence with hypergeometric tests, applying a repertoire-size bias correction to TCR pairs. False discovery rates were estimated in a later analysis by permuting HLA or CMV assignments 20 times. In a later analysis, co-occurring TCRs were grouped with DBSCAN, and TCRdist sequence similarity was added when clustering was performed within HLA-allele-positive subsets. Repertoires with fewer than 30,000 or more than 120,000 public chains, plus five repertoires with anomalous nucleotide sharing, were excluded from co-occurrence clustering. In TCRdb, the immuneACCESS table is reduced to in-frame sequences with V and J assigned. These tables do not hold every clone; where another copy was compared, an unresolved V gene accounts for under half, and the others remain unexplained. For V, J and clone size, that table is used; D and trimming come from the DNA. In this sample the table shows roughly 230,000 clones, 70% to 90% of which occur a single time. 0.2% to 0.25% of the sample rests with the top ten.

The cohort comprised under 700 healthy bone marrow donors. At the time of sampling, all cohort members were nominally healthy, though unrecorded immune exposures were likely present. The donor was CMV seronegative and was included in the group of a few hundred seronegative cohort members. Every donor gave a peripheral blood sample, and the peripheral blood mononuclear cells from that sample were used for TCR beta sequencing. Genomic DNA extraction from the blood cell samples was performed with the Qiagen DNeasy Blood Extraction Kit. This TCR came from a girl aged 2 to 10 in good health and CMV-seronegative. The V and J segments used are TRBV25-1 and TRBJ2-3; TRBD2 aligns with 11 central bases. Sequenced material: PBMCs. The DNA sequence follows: TGTGCCAGGGGACTAGCGGATGAAACAGATACGCAGTATTTT. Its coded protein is CARGLADETDTQYF.